Listed here are 10 T cell receptor beta chains from one sample, sequenced in a study of graft-versus-host responses after intestinal transplantation. No antigen has been identified for these receptors. Profiled with immunoSEQ multiplex PCR; TCRdb holds only in-frame clones, not every one. The profile shows just over 85,000 clones, roughly 90% of them singletons. Sequenced material: unstimulated CD8+ T cells sorted from spleen or lymph node cells, taken before transplant. The receptors stem from a human donor who was the organ donor for an intestinal transplant.

V is TRBV5-1 and J is TRBJ2-3, with 7 bases identical to TRBD1. Germline V gives CDR1 SGHRS, CDR2 YFSETQ. V dropped 4 bases and J dropped 8; count of bases not matched to a gene: 7. CDR3 length equals 13 residues. The CDR3 spells CASSIGDSPTQYF. Here the CDR3 DNA reads TGCGCCAGCAGCATTGGGGACAGCCCTACGCAGTATTTT.

V gene TRBV6-6 combines with J gene TRBJ1-4; D not resolved. The CDR3 runs 11 residues. V was cut by 6 bases and J by 8 bases, with 7 bases left in between. Germline CDR1 MNHNY, CDR2 SVGAGI (reference sequence). CDR3 coding DNA: TGTGCCAGCAGGCACGAGGAAAAACTGTTTTTT. This translates into CASRHEEKLFF.

The chain has TRBV4-1 and TRBJ2-7; D remains ambiguous. The germline gives CDR1 MGHRA, CDR2 YSYEKL. The length of the CDR3 is 15 residues. V lost 1 base and J lost 0, with 10 bases in between. Written as DNA, the CDR3 is TGCGCCAGCAGCCAAGGGGCCCCAAGCTCCTACGAGCAGTACTTC. It yields the protein CASSQGAPSSYEQYF.

V is TRBV18 and J is TRBJ1-5, with a tentative D call TRBD1 (6 bases). Trimming cost V 1 base and J 0 bases, with 13 bases left between them. This CDR3 has 17 amino acids. Germline loops: CDR1 KGHSH, CDR2 LQKENI. CDR3 protein: CASSPRRNRASNQPQHF. CDR3 sequence (DNA): TGTGCCAGCTCACCACGTAGGAACAGGGCTAGCAATCAGCCCCAGCATTTT.

The chain carries TRBV19 and TRBJ1-1; D perhaps matches TRBD1 (6 bases). Trimming left V 1 base short and J 0 bases short, with 15 bases between. CDR3 length: 17 amino acids. Germline CDR1 is LNHDA and CDR2 is SQIVND (reference sequence). The CDR3 region is CASSIVGGRILNTEAFF. Here the CDR3 DNA reads TGTGCCAGTAGTATAGTGGGGGGGCGAATACTGAACACTGAAGCTTTCTTT.

The CDR3 here is CASSSGTGLQYEQYF. CDR3 sequence (DNA): TGTGCCAGCAGTTCAGGGACAGGGCTCCAATACGAGCAGTACTTC. The chain couples TRBV27 to TRBJ2-7; TRBD1 matches at 9 bases. The CDR3 extends over 15 amino acids. Germline-derived CDR1 and CDR2 are MNHEY and SMNVEV (reference sequence). V lost 4 bases to trimming and J lost 4 bases; unmatched junction nucleotides: 8.

This chain links TRBV6-1 with TRBJ1-1; the D is unclear. The germline gives CDR1 MNHNS, CDR2 SASEGT. V was trimmed by 2 bases and J by 1 base, leaving 5 bases between them. This CDR3 contains 13 residues. This CDR3 reads CASSERSNTEAFF. The CDR3 bases are TGTGCCAGCAGTGAACGGTCGAACACTGAAGCTTTCTTT.

V and J are TRBV9 and TRBJ2-7; 7 bases are shared with TRBD2. From germline, CDR1 is SGDLS and CDR2 YYNGEE. Trimming took 3 bases from V and 4 from J; bases not matched to a gene: 10. This CDR3 has 15 residues. The CDR3 spells CASSDDAGGGYEQYF. CDR3 bases: TGTGCCAGCAGCGACGACGCTGGGGGGGGGTACGAGCAGTACTTC.

This clone was picked up one time. An end of the junction does not agree with germline; a read error may underlie this. The chain employs TRBV27 and TRBJ1-4; D is possibly TRBD1 (5 bases). The germline V gene encodes CDR1 MNHEY and CDR2 SMNVEV (reference sequence). The CDR3 totals 14 residues. CDR3 bases: TGTGCCAGCAGGGATGGGGGGGGGAATGGAAAACTGTTTTTT. Amino acid sequence: CASRDGGGNGKLFF. The full variable domain, rest sourced from reference TRBV27 and TRBJ1-4, is EAQVTQNPRYLITVTGKKLTVTCSQNMNHEYMSWYRQDPGLGLRQIYYSMNVEVTDKGDVPEGYKVSRKEKRNFPLILESPSPNQTSLYFCASRDGGGNGKLFFGSGTQLSVL.

The CDR3 DNA is TGTGCCAGCAGCTCTAGCGGGGGGCCCGATACGCAGTATTTT. Protein sequence: CASSSSGGPDTQYF. J is TRBJ2-3 and V is TRBV7-3; TRBD2 matches at 11 bases. V gave up 4 bases and J gave up 6 bases; unmatched junction bases: 3. The CDR3 totals 14 residues. CDR1 is SGHTA, CDR2 FQGTGA, per germline.